Many counts were recorded for the clone carrying this TCR beta chain. The antigen is unknown. TCRdb redid the calling of the 5' RACE reads with MiXCR, one entry per CDR3 protein. The sample has a few hundred thousand distinct CDR3 sequences, 6.5% to 10% seen once. The data were obtained in a study of CD8 T cells in ankylosing spondylitis. Notes on the study in general: What appeared characteristic of ankylosing spondylitis blood was a TCR beta motif of eight highly homologous variants.

The receptor was derived from a male donor with ankylosing spondylitis. The material sequenced was blood, either unsorted or a sorted T cell fraction (not recorded which).

The CDR3 loop reads CASSLSSGELFF. The DNA for the CDR3 is TGTGCCAGCAGCTTATCCTCCGGGGAGCTGTTTTTT. The V call is TRBV7-3, the J call TRBJ2-2; no definite D call. Germline assignment: CDR1 SGHTA and CDR2 FQGTGA. Deletions cut 2 bases from V and 6 bases from J, with 4 bases between. The CDR3 covers 12 residues.